What follows are 3 T cell receptor beta chains derived from one specimen sequenced in a study of CD8 T cells in Susac syndrome. RNA totalling about 0.5 to 1 ug underwent reverse transcription with random hexamers. TCRdb fed the immunoSEQ multiplex PCR reads into MiXCR, producing one record per CDR3 protein. The repertoire holds 200,000 to 250,000 distinct CDR3 sequences, with just over 90% as singletons. The specimen sequenced was CD4+ T cells from PBMCs. The receptors originated from a human donor with multiple sclerosis.

The chain uses TRBV19 and TRBJ1-5; D is unclear. Trimming stripped 5 bases from V and 5 bases from J, with 19 bases between. Germline V gene data show CDR1 as LNHDA and CDR2 as SQIVND (reference sequence). The CDR3 spans 16 residues. CDR3 DNA: TGTGCCAGTAGTGGGAATGGGCAGCCCTTGCATCAGCCCCAGCATTTT. It is translated as CASSGNGQPLHQPQHF.

The chain combines TRBV20-1 with TRBJ2-5; D possibly corresponds to TRBD2 (5 bases). Looked up from germline, CDR1 is DFQATT and CDR2 is SNEGSKA (reference sequence). V was shortened by 3 bases and J by 4 bases, with 18 bases between the two germline ends. This CDR3 is 15 amino acids long. Written as DNA, the CDR3 is TGCAGTGCTAGGATACTAGGGCGGGCGGGAGAGACCCAGTACTTC. Its translation is CSARILGRAGETQYF.

The V gene is TRBV11-2, the J gene TRBJ2-2, with 8 bases fitting TRBD2. The CDR3 has 15 amino acids. Germline V gene sequence: CDR1 SGHAT, CDR2 FQNNGV. The J segment lost 8 bases and the V segment lost 1 base, leaving 6 bases of the junction unmatched. This chain's CDR3 is CASSLAGGPAGELFF. CDR3 DNA sequence: TGTGCCAGCAGCTTAGCGGGAGGGCCTGCGGGGGAGCTGTTTTTT.